This T cell receptor (beta chain) came from a study of blood T cell repertoires in COVID-19. Study overall: The origin of the acute and convalescent COVID-19 samples was the United States, Italy and Spain. From T cells, B-cell-depleted T cells, or PBMCs came the material, which was cDNA or gDNA.

In the study's own analysis: Estimation of nucleated cell counts relied on the amplification of reference gene primers. Clones were read by immunoSEQ multiplex PCR, and TCRdb kept only the in-frame ones, dropping some. For V, J and clone size, that table is used; D and trimming come from the DNA. The table records 200,000 or so clones, approximately 82% of them present only once. Input material: peripheral blood. The sequence was collected from a human donor with acute or convalescent COVID-19. The donor label of this sample is uncertain.

The chain's CDR3 is CASVGAGTHYEQYF. DNA of the CDR3: TGTGCCAGCGTTGGGGCAGGAACCCACTACGAGCAGTACTTC. The chain has TRBV28 and TRBJ2-7; D is perhaps TRBD1 (5 bases). This CDR3 comprises 14 residues. The V and J ends lost 8 bases and 3 bases respectively, with 17 bases between them. Germline lookup yields CDR1 MDHEN and CDR2 SYDVKM.